Below, 27 T cell receptor beta chains from the same sample are listed, as sequenced in a study of early T cells in non-severe SARS-CoV-2 infection. In TCRdb, the 5' RACE reads were re-called with MiXCR into one record per CDR3 protein. The sample contains over 95,000 distinct CDR3 sequences, roughly 17% of which appear only once. Material for sequencing was whole blood. The source of these receptors is an adult who was a healthcare worker with PCR-confirmed SARS-CoV-2 infection or an uninfected control (not recorded which).

This clonotype was counted a single time. The rearrangement links TRBV20-1 to TRBJ2-7; 8 bases fit TRBD1. The J segment lost 5 bases and the V segment lost 6 bases, leaving 15 bases of the junction unmatched. The germline V gene encodes CDR1 DFQATT and CDR2 SNEGSKA (reference sequence). CDR3 size: 15 residues. The chain's CDR3 is CSASTIGQGVDEQYF. DNA of the CDR3: TGCAGTGCCAGCACCATCGGACAGGGTGTCGACGAGCAGTACTTC.

In its sample, this clonotype was seen a few times. CDR3 sequence reads: CASSLPTGELIYEQYF. In DNA, the CDR3 is TGTGCCAGCAGTTTACCAACAGGGGAACTTATATACGAGCAGTACTTC. The rearrangement links TRBV28 to TRBJ2-7; 7 bases match TRBD1. Looked up from germline, CDR1 is MDHEN and CDR2 is SYDVKM. This CDR3 contains 16 residues. The ends lost 2 bases at V and 4 bases at J; junction bases unmatched: 11.

There are many counts of this clonotype. The V and J genes are TRBV10-3 and TRBJ2-1; no firm D call. This CDR3 has 13 amino acids. Trimming cost V 2 bases and J 5 bases, with 7 bases left between them. Germline CDR1 reads ENHRY; CDR2 reads SYGVKD. CDR3 in amino acids: CAISEPAHNEQFF. CDR3 coding DNA: TGTGCCATCAGTGAGCCCGCGCACAATGAGCAGTTCTTC.

This clonotype has a handful of counts. This sequence joins TRBV24-1 and TRBJ2-5, with a tentative D call TRBD1 (6 bases). Germline lookup yields CDR1 KGHDR and CDR2 SFDVKD. V lost 4 bases to trimming and J lost 1 base, with 12 bases between them. The CDR3 loop spans 15 amino acids. The CDR3, as DNA: TGTGCCACCAGTGACCCCACAGGGATCCAAGAGACCCAGTACTTC. It translates to CATSDPTGIQETQYF.

This clonotype showed up many times. The rearrangement joins TRBV14 to TRBJ2-4; D unresolved. This CDR3 contains 13 residues. Germline V gene lookup returns CDR1 SGHDN and CDR2 FVKESK. V lost 1 base and J lost 12, with 13 bases in between. The CDR3 nucleotides read TGTGCCAGCAGCCAAGTTCCTAGTCCCTATCAGTACTTC. Translation: CASSQVPSPYQYF.

The J gene is TRBJ1-5, the V gene TRBV27; 12 nucleotides agree with TRBD1. Germline V gene lookup returns CDR1 MNHEY and CDR2 SMNVEV (reference sequence). The J segment lost 4 bases and the V segment lost 2 bases, leaving 3 bases of the junction unmatched. The CDR3 is made up of 16 amino acids. CDR3: CASSLGGQGANQPQHF. The CDR3 DNA is TGTGCCAGCAGTTTAGGGGGACAGGGGGCAAATCAGCCCCAGCATTTT.

The chain is built from TRBV18 and TRBJ2-5, with TRBD2 matching over 9 bases. The CDR3 consists of 17 residues. Germline CDR1 reads KGHSH; CDR2 reads LQKENI. The ends lost 0 bases at V and 2 bases at J; junction bases unmatched: 7. CDR3 region: CASSPPMSGGQQETQYF. For the CDR3, the DNA is TGTGCCAGCTCACCACCGATGAGCGGGGGGCAACAAGAGACCCAGTACTTC.

This clonotype has a handful of counts. The chain combines TRBV15 with TRBJ2-3, with 8 bases matching TRBD2. CDR1 and CDR2 (germline): LNHNV, YYDKDF (reference sequence). The CDR3 loop spans 16 amino acids. Trimming removed 0 bases from V and 2 bases from J; junction bases left unmatched: 4. The CDR3 loop is CATSRDLSGDTDTQYF. In DNA form, the CDR3 reads TGTGCCACCAGCAGAGATCTTAGCGGGGACACAGATACGCAGTATTTT. Looking up the rest from reference TRBV15 and TRBJ2-3 gives the full variable domain: DAMVIQNPRYQVTQFGKPVTLSCSQTLNHNVMYWYQQKSSQAPKLLFHYYDKDFNNEADTPDNFQSRRPNTSFCFLDIRSPGLGDTAMYLCATSRDLSGDTDTQYFGPGTRLTVL.

This chain joins TRBV28 and TRBJ2-4; D is perhaps TRBD2 (5 bases). The CDR3 length is 15 residues. Germline loops: CDR1 MDHEN, CDR2 SYDVKM. Trimming took off 3 bases at V and 0 bases at J, with 9 bases between the two ends. The CDR3 reads CASSLGSLAKNIQYF. CDR3 coding DNA: TGTGCCAGCAGTTTGGGGAGCCTAGCCAAAAACATTCAGTACTTC.

A few counts support this clonotype. The chain links TRBV20-1 to TRBJ1-5, with D perhaps matching TRBD1 (5 bases). CDR1 and CDR2 from the germline V gene are DFQATT and SNEGSKA (reference sequence). The CDR3 spans 14 residues. V was shortened by 2 bases and J by 6 bases, with 14 bases between the two germline ends. CDR3 nucleotides: TGCAGTGCTAGAACATTTGGTGGGGGTCAGCCCCAGCATTTT. It specifies CSARTFGGGQPQHF.

This clonotype was recorded a few times. V gene TRBV11-2 combines with J gene TRBJ2-7; either TRBD1 or TRBD2 may supply D (5 bases each). Germline V gene data show CDR1 as SGHAT and CDR2 as FQNNGV. The CDR3 runs 12 residues. The V end was cut by 3 bases, the J end by 5 bases, with 8 bases between. CDR3 sequence (DNA): TGTGCCAGCAGCTTCCGGGACCACGAGCAGTACTTC. Translated, it gives CASSFRDHEQYF.

The CDR3 DNA sequence: TGCAGTGCTCGACACCCGACTAGCGGGGGCGGTGATACGCAGTATTTT. Its translation: CSARHPTSGGGDTQYF. This rearrangement joins TRBV20-1 to TRBJ2-3; 12 nucleotides align to TRBD2. V lost 5 bases, J lost 6 bases, and 12 bases stayed unmatched. The CDR3 spans 16 residues. Germline V gene data show CDR1 as DFQATT and CDR2 as SNEGSKA (reference sequence).

This clonotype was recorded many times. This chain connects TRBV6-7 to TRBJ2-1, with TRBD1 matching 8 bases. TRBV6-7 is labeled an ORF, and its function is uncertain. Trimming removed 0 bases from V and 3 bases from J; junction bases left unmatched: 10. The CDR3 length is 18 residues. The CDR3: CASSYSNSQDRDYNEQFF. In DNA form, the CDR3 reads TGTGCCAGCAGTTACTCCAACAGTCAGGACAGGGACTACAATGAGCAGTTCTTC.

This clonotype was detected many times. The CDR3: CASTLGQSSEETQYF. For the CDR3, the DNA is TGTGCCAGCACCTTGGGGCAGTCTTCCGAAGAGACCCAGTACTTC. V usage is TRBV11-2 and J usage is TRBJ2-5, with D possibly matching TRBD1 (5 bases). The CDR3 totals 15 residues. Germline assignment: CDR1 SGHAT and CDR2 FQNNGV. V lost 7 bases, J lost 3 bases, and 18 bases lay in between.

The rearrangement joins TRBV13 to TRBJ1-2; possible D gene TRBD1, 5 bases. This CDR3 is 14 amino acids long. The germline V and J ends were trimmed by 2 bases and 4 bases, with 11 bases remaining between them. CDR1 is PRHDT, CDR2 FYEKMQ, per germline (reference sequence). DNA for the CDR3: TGTGCCAGCAGCTTACGGGGGAAGGTCTATGGCTACACCTTC. Encoded protein: CASSLRGKVYGYTF.

This clonotype came up a few times. The chain links TRBV7-9 to TRBJ2-4; 7 bases map to TRBD1. V lost 5 bases, J lost 6 bases, and 19 bases stayed unmatched. There are 18 residues in the CDR3. CDR1 is SEHNR, CDR2 FQNEAQ, per germline (reference sequence). The CDR3 DNA reads as TGTGCCAGCAGCCCACCTCAGGGAAGGACAGGAGAACTAAACATTCAGTACTTC. It encodes CASSPPQGRTGELNIQYF.

The rearrangement joins TRBV7-9 to TRBJ1-1, with a possible D match to TRBD1 (5 bases). The ends were cut back, 5 bases at V and 8 bases at J, with 9 bases in the middle. The V gene's germline CDR1 is SEHNR and CDR2 FQNEAQ (reference sequence). The CDR3 runs to 11 residues. The CDR3 region has the DNA TGTGCCAGCAGCCGCAGGGAAGAAGCTTTCTTT. This encodes CASSRREEAFF.

This clonotype appeared once. This rearrangement joins TRBV9 to TRBJ1-2; D gene unclear. V lost 3 bases, J lost 8 bases, and 11 bases lay in between. CDR3 length: 12 residues. Per germline, CDR1 SGDLS and CDR2 YYNGEE. The CDR3 DNA sequence: TGTGCCAGCAGCGCCCAGCCTGACGGCTACACCTTC. Protein: CASSAQPDGYTF.

A few counts support this clonotype. The V gene is TRBV6-6, the J gene TRBJ2-3, with TRBD1 matching over 8 bases. There are 15 residues in the CDR3. V lost 5 bases, J lost 7 bases, and 11 bases stayed unmatched. In germline, CDR1 is MNHNY, CDR2 SVGAGI (reference sequence). CDR3 sequence reads: CASSTQGTGKYTQYF. The CDR3 bases are TGTGCCAGCAGTACTCAGGGGACAGGCAAATATACGCAGTATTTT.

The chain is built from TRBV29-1 and TRBJ2-2; no reliable D call. Germline V CDR1 and CDR2: SQVTM, ANQGSEA. Trimming took off 2 bases at V and 7 bases at J, with 5 bases between the two ends. The CDR3 consists of 11 residues. Here the CDR3 DNA reads TGCAGCGTTGAATATCTCGGGGAGCTGTTTTTT. Translated: CSVEYLGELFF.

The rearrangement uses TRBV29-1 and TRBJ1-2, with no clear D. V lost 4 bases and J lost 8, with 11 bases in between. This CDR3 is built from 11 residues. Looked up from germline, CDR1 is SQVTM and CDR2 is ANQGSEA. CDR3 residues: CSVVRGRGYTF. In DNA, the CDR3 is TGCAGCGTTGTACGGGGTCGGGGCTACACCTTC.

This clonotype is labeled as medium-sized. V usage is TRBV7-2 and J usage is TRBJ2-5; 7 nucleotides align to TRBD1. Trimming cost V 3 bases and J 1 base; bases outside gene matches: 5. The germline V gene has CDR1 SGHTA and CDR2 FQGNSA. The CDR3 length is 15 residues. CDR3 loop: CASSLVGQPQETQYF. The CDR3 DNA is TGTGCCAGCAGCTTGGTGGGACAGCCCCAAGAGACCCAGTACTTC.

The chain employs TRBV7-2 and TRBJ2-7, with 8 bases that match TRBD1. The CDR3 is 14 residues long. Germline values: CDR1 SGHTA, CDR2 FQGNSA. The V gene end was trimmed by 8 bases and the J gene end by 5 bases; junction bases not matched to a gene: 11. The CDR3 sequence is CASARTGRIDEQYF. The CDR3 region has the DNA TGTGCCAGCGCCCGGACAGGGAGGATAGACGAGCAGTACTTC.

This clonotype was recorded a few times. The CDR3 region is CASSPRRAATYEQYF. DNA of the CDR3: TGTGCCAGCTCACCCCGTAGGGCCGCTACCTACGAGCAGTACTTC. The chain joins TRBV18 to TRBJ2-7, with D uncertain. The V gene's germline CDR1 is KGHSH and CDR2 LQKENI. The CDR3 loop spans 15 amino acids. Trimming removed 3 bases from V and 2 bases from J, with 14 bases in between.

The V gene is TRBV7-2, the J gene TRBJ2-5, with 9 bases aligning to TRBD2. Germline V CDR1 and CDR2: SGHTA, FQGNSA. This CDR3 comprises 13 residues. After removal of 8 bases from V and 4 bases from J, the junction contained 5 bases not matched to a gene. CDR3 nucleotide sequence: TGTGCCAGCCGCGGGGGGGCCGGAGAGACCCAGTACTTC. It is translated as CASRGGAGETQYF. The whole variable domain, filled in from reference TRBV7-2 and TRBJ2-5, reads GAGVSQSPSNKVTEKGKDVELRCDPISGHTALYWYRQSLGQGLEFLIYFQGNSAPDKSGLPSDRFSAERTGGSVSTLTIQRTQQEDSAVYLCASRGGAGETQYFGPGTRLLVL.

This clonotype was counted a few times. The V gene is TRBV18, the J gene TRBJ1-2, with D possibly TRBD1 on 5 matching bases. The germline V gene has CDR1 KGHSH and CDR2 LQKENI. The CDR3 has 13 amino acids. Trimming removed 2 bases from V and 6 bases from J, with 10 bases in between. CDR3 bases: TGTGCCAGCTCACCAACAAAGGGACATGGCTACACCTTC. Protein sequence: CASSPTKGHGYTF.

The chain couples TRBV20-1 to TRBJ2-1; D remains unclear. The CDR3 is 13 residues long. Trimming took off 6 bases at V and 4 bases at J, with 13 bases between the two ends. Germline V gene lookup returns CDR1 DFQATT and CDR2 SNEGSKA (reference sequence). CDR3 region: CSATGGRYNEQFF. The CDR3 DNA sequence: TGCAGTGCCACCGGCGGCAGATACAATGAGCAGTTCTTC.